This T cell receptor (beta chain) was identified during a study of cytomegalovirus exposure and HLA in healthy donors (dated by TCRdb to 2016 to 2017). Study-level background: In an earlier analysis of approximately 500 of the donors, 276 Gb of sequence data and some 100 million unique TCR beta sequences from some 170 million T cells were reported. An earlier analysis of several hundred of the donors applied high-throughput TCR beta sequencing to assess whether each TCR beta V gene segment acted as functional or pseudogenic. Besides the first cohort of around 700 subjects, a separate validation cohort made up of roughly 130 different subjects was used. To predict cytomegalovirus infection status, the study combined high-throughput TCR immunosequencing, statistical association of individual TCRs with disease status, and machine learning. Rather than using new phenotypic data, the later analysis identified candidate immune exposures from TCR beta sequences and from how often those sequences occurred across donors. The study used immunosequencing to profile the T cell repertoires of approximately 640 subjects and linked those repertoires to cytomegalovirus serostatus. HLA typing covered class I and class II loci at four-digit resolution. The genetic ancestry cluster associated with self-reported Caucasian donors included roughly four fifths of the roughly 400 genotyped donors. Because of strong linkage in the cohort, roughly five DR-DQ haplotypes were treated as single units for association and clustering. All discovery cohort repertoires had been generated on a single sequencing platform. The number of donors typed differed by locus, with roughly 620-630 for A, B, C, DRB1 and DQB1, more than 500 for DQA1, some 570 for DPA1, and approximately 470 for DPB1. Among over 350 genotyped donors of the cohort, an average of approximately 230,000 unique TCR beta nucleotide sequences were sequenced per donor, around a sixth of them non-productive. Alongside the repertoire data, information on donor age, sex, ethnicity and CMV serostatus was compiled. Approximately 300 gigabases of sequencing data and roughly 81 million unique TCR sequences made up an early release that covered nearly 650 HLA-typed donors. In a later analysis, previously published TCR beta repertoires from about 670 donors were re-analyzed and high-resolution HLA genotyping was added so that TCR occurrence patterns could be studied. The aim of the study was to test whether cataloging public T cell receptors could identify signatures of past pathogen exposure. In a later genetic analysis, genome-wide SNP genotypes for about 55% of the 666 donors were used, and that subset was treated as a discovery cohort. Overall study outcomes, separate from this receptor: In a later analysis, HLA-associated TCR beta chains were found to be more clonally expanded and to have lower generation probabilities than equally common non-associated chains. Compared with the approximately 710-donor mean, donors in an Asian-associated ancestry cluster had fewer N-insertions in productive TCRs, according to a later genetic analysis. The sequencing pipeline was judged likely to have produced a cluster of highly shared sequence variants as a technical artifact. The 87-base-pair reads could not distinguish some IMGT-functional V segments, including TRBV6-2 and TRBV6-3, so those segments were excluded. Assigning TCR associations to individual alleles was difficult when HLA alleles, especially DR and DQ, strongly co-occurred. Because HLA typing was unavailable for some donors at each locus, only the typed subset was used in association tests. According to a later analysis, most CMV-associated TCR beta chains appeared to be HLA-restricted, and the HLA associations seemed to be driven largely by CMV exposure. In the study, some 180 TCR beta chains were listed as associated with cytomegalovirus. Only TCR beta chains were sequenced in this cohort, and the absence of alpha or paired-chain data limited detectable features. While some public TCRs were present in many individuals, most TCR sequences turned up only very rarely across donors. In vitro tests confirmed that three of the cytomegalovirus-associated TCR beta chains recognize cytomegalovirus antigens. In a later analysis, the rate of TCR association differed among HLA loci, with DRB1 alleles having the most associated TCRs and HLA-C alleles having the fewest. Immune exposure information for the cohort was limited to CMV serostatus. The classifier was reported to diagnose cytomegalovirus status with high specificity and sensitivity in both the original cohort and the validation cohort. In an earlier analysis of about 550 of the donors, most TCR beta V segments were observed in productive rearrangements about 90% or about 30% of the time, broadly matching IMGT annotations. A later analysis associated 16,951 TCR beta sequences with specific HLA alleles at a false discovery rate of 0.05. In a later analysis, several top co-occurrence clusters were reported to appear linked to parvovirus B19, influenza, CMV and Epstein-Barr virus. V-gene and J-gene trimming of TCR beta chains was associated with a missense DCLRE1C variant in a later genetic analysis, and the association was replicated in an independent cohort. A further reported finding was that TCR beta sequences accurately predicted the HLA-A and HLA-B alleles for most subjects in the first cohort. It was suggested by the authors that the approach could potentially be generalized to other disease states and immunological phenotypes. The presence/absence analyses assumed that sequencing depth was roughly uniform across donors, and that assumption may not be true. Because counts were too low, around 17 rarely observed V segments, including chromosome 9 orphons, were left out of the earlier analysis of several hundred of the donors. Correlated functional status among segregating V segments might reflect linkage disequilibrium, but an unknown experimental factor could not be ruled out.

Library preparation was by the immunoSEQ multiplex PCR assay. A mixture of 60 forward primers for TCR Vbeta segments and 13 reverse primers for TCR Jbeta segments was used in the multiplex PCR. The CDR3 region of rearranged TCR beta genes was amplified from genomic DNA by a multiplex PCR assay. Amplified TCR beta libraries were sequenced as 87-base-pair reads on the Illumina HiSeq System. The study's own analysis went as follows. A later analysis counted some 74 million unique TCR beta chains across the 600 to 850 repertoires, and around 12 million of these chains were shared by at least two donors. Raw reads were error-corrected and collapsed into unique sequences with a nearest-neighbor algorithm that merged closely related sequences to remove PCR and sequencing errors. To assign V, D and J gene segments, CDR3 sequences were aligned to IMGT reference sequences. Each retained sequence needed at least a six-nucleotide match to both a V gene segment and a J gene segment. A rearrangement counted as productive if the CDR3 had no stop codons and remained in frame with V and J, and every other rearrangement counted as non-productive. Following IMGT convention, CDR3 was defined as the stretch from the second conserved V-encoded cysteine to the conserved J-encoded phenylalanine. The earlier analysis of fewer than 700 of the donors excluded sequences that lacked an unambiguous match to a single V gene segment. In an earlier analysis of approximately 590 of the donors, a V segment was called functional when productive rearrangements were above 56.7%, and segregating when the standard deviation between donors exceeded 5%. A statistical classification framework was developed to diagnose cytomegalovirus status using the catalog of TCR beta chain sequences. In a later analysis, TCR nucleotide sequences were compared against IMGT/GENE-DB human TR gene sequences so that V and J genes could be assigned. The TCRdist pipeline was used in a later analysis to assign CDR3 sequences and most-parsimonious VDJ recombination scenarios. In a later analysis, every TCR beta chain was defined by the combination of its CDR3 amino acid sequence and its V-gene family, and reads without a unique V-gene family were dropped. In a later analysis, 450 to 600 highly shared, low-generation-probability nucleotide sequences were removed to address suspected cross-contamination and a sequencing artifact. A later analysis calculated a clonal expansion index for each public chain from normalized within-repertoire ranks of inferred template counts. Generation probabilities in a later analysis came from a VDJ recombination model fitted to out-of-frame rearrangements, and those results were checked against IGoR. In a later analysis, TCR-TCR, TCR-HLA and TCR-CMV co-occurrence was scored with hypergeometric tests, and a repertoire-size bias correction was applied to TCR pairs. To estimate false discovery rates, a later analysis permuted the HLA or CMV assignments 20 times. A later analysis grouped co-occurring TCRs with DBSCAN, adding TCRdist sequence similarity when clustering within HLA-allele-positive subsets. Co-occurrence clustering excluded repertoires with fewer than 30,000 or more than 120,000 public chains, plus five with anomalous nucleotide sharing. TCRdb obtained this table from immuneACCESS and retained in-frame rearrangements with V and J assigned. These tables miss some clones; where compared with another copy, unresolved V genes account for less than half of the shortfall, and the remainder is unexplained. That table supplies the V and J calls and clone size; D and trimming were determined from the DNA. Counted in this sample were over 120,000 clones; 75% to 90% of them appeared once. The top ten clonotypes cover roughly 2.8% of the sample.

The cohort consisted of 600 to 750 healthy bone marrow donors. At the time of sampling, every cohort member was nominally healthy, though immune exposures that went unrecorded were likely present. The donor tested CMV seronegative, placing the donor among the roughly 400 seronegative members of the cohort. Every donor gave a peripheral blood sample, and the peripheral blood mononuclear cells from that sample were used for TCR beta sequencing. The Qiagen DNeasy Blood Extraction Kit was used to extract genomic DNA from the blood cell samples. This clone appeared a single time. The specificity of this receptor is unknown. No per-base quality is available; no much larger clone lies one base away. From the cysteine through the phenylalanine, the CDR3 covers 14 amino acids. Only CDR3 DNA is held: 42 bases, read in frame from base 1. Taken from the germline V gene, the CDR1 and CDR2 loops are KGHSH and LQKENI. V is reduced by 4 bases and J by 5 bases, leaving a spacing of 11 bases between them.

The chain was built from TRBV18 and TRBJ2-2; no confident D gene assignment can be made. The source of this sequence is a young woman in good health and CMV-seronegative. The material sequenced was PBMCs. The DNA is TGTGCCAGCTCACTTACCGGTTGGACCGGGGAGCTGTTTTTT. The translation is CASSLTGWTGELFF.